These 26 T cell receptor beta chains were sequenced from one sample in a study of T-cell reconstitution after alpha-beta-depleted transplantation in children. Unique molecular identifiers were built into the TCRbeta library. TCRdb re-called the PCR reads through MiXCR, storing one row per CDR3 protein. The sample carries about 370,000 distinct CDR3 sequences, about a fifth recorded once. The sample here was PBMCs from the stem cell graft donor, taken from the stem cell graft. The receptors were gathered from a human donor who donated a stem cell graft to a child with acute myeloid leukemia.

This chain connects TRBV7-9 to TRBJ2-7; TRBD2 aligns across 15 bases. Germline values: CDR1 SEHNR, CDR2 FQNEAQ (reference sequence). The CDR3 extends over 15 amino acids. The V gene end was trimmed by 5 bases and the J gene end by 6 bases; junction bases not matched to a gene: 5. CDR3 sequence: CASSVGLAGGLEQYF. The CDR3 nucleotides read TGTGCCAGCAGCGTCGGACTAGCGGGAGGGCTCGAGCAGTACTTC.

The chain is built from TRBV27 and TRBJ2-5; D possibly corresponds to TRBD1 (6 bases). This CDR3 has 14 residues. The ends were cut back, 3 bases at V and 9 bases at J, with 17 bases in the middle. The germline gives CDR1 MNHEY, CDR2 SMNVEV (reference sequence). The CDR3 spells CASSLGGQTQAQYF. The CDR3 DNA sequence: TGTGCCAGCAGTTTGGGCGGACAGACCCAAGCCCAGTACTTC.

The chain joins TRBV12-3 or TRBV12-4 to TRBJ2-2; the match to TRBD1 covers 7 bases. The CDR3 runs 16 residues. V shed 5 bases and J 4 bases; nucleotides not matched to a gene: 10. CDR3 nucleotide sequence: TGTGCCAGCAGTCCTCATATCGACAGGGCCACCGGGGAGCTGTTTTTT. This gives the protein CASSPHIDRATGELFF.

The rearrangement uses TRBV12-3 or TRBV12-4 and TRBJ2-1; 9 nucleotides align to TRBD2. CDR3 length: 15 residues. Unmatched junction bases numbered 3, after V lost 1 base and J lost 5 bases. CDR3 coding DNA: TGTGCCAGCAGTTTAGGGTCTAGCGGGAACAATGAGCAGTTCTTC. Its translation: CASSLGSSGNNEQFF.

The chain uses TRBV20-1 and TRBJ2-1; D might be TRBD2 (5 bases). The CDR3 loop spans 12 amino acids. V was clipped by 7 bases and J by 10 bases, with 17 bases between them. Germline V CDR1 and CDR2: DFQATT, SNEGSKA (reference sequence). The CDR3 nucleotides are TGCAGTGGCCGGGGTTCTCAAATAGAGCAGTTCTTC. It specifies CSGRGSQIEQFF.

The chain couples TRBV29-1 to TRBJ1-5; D gene uncertain. CDR1 and CDR2 from the germline V gene are SQVTM and ANQGSEA. The CDR3 has 12 amino acids. With 5 bases removed from V and 9 bases from J, the gap between germline ends came to 14 bases. The CDR3 DNA follows: TGCAGCGTTTCAGACGGGGATCGGCCCCAGCATTTT. Protein sequence: CSVSDGDRPQHF.

This clonotype was counted at least ten times. The chain uses TRBV12-5 and TRBJ1-2; D is ambiguous. Germline CDR1 is LGHNT and CDR2 is FRNRAP. Trimming pared 1 base from V and 0 bases from J, leaving 9 bases between. This CDR3 contains 15 residues. In DNA, the CDR3 is TGTGCTAGTGGTTTGGGGGTCCGGGCTAACTATGGCTACACCTTC. Protein sequence: CASGLGVRANYGYTF.

This clonotype has just a few counts. The chain couples TRBV25-1 to TRBJ2-2; 9 nucleotides match TRBD2. V shed 4 bases, J shed 3 bases, and the junction held 0 bases outside the gene matches. Germline V lookup: CDR1 MGHDK, CDR2 SYGVNS. The CDR3 sequence is 14 residues long. The CDR3 loop reads CASSVAGDTGELFF. The DNA for the CDR3 is TGTGCCAGCAGTGTAGCGGGAGACACCGGGGAGCTGTTTTTT. The full variable domain, in which reference TRBV25-1 and TRBJ2-2 provide the parts outside the CDR3, is EADIYQTPRYLVIGTGKKITLECSQTMGHDKMYWYQQDPGMELHLIHYSYGVNSTEKGDLSSESTVSRIRTEHFPLTLESARPSHTSQYLCASSVAGDTGELFFGEGSRLTVL.

This clonotype appeared a few times. The chain is built from TRBV29-1 and TRBJ2-1; the match to TRBD2 covers 14 bases. Per germline, CDR1 SQVTM and CDR2 ANQGSEA. The J segment lost 6 bases and the V segment lost 6 bases, leaving 4 bases of the junction unmatched. This CDR3 spans 14 amino acids. The CDR3 DNA reads TGCAGCGTAAAGGGACTAGCGGGAGTCAATGAGCAGTTCTTC. It translates to CSVKGLAGVNEQFF.

The table lists this clonotype with a few counts. The CDR3 loop is CASSYTGEQYF. The CDR3 DNA reads TGTGCCAGCAGTTACACAGGCGAGCAGTACTTC. The chain has TRBV6-6 and TRBJ2-7, with a weak D call TRBD1 (5 bases). V lost 2 bases and J lost 6, with 5 bases in between. This CDR3 is 11 amino acids long. Germline CDR1 MNHNY, CDR2 SVGAGI (reference sequence).

This rearrangement joins TRBV5-1 to TRBJ2-2; D gene uncertain. Germline-derived CDR1 and CDR2 are SGHRS and YFSETQ. The CDR3 totals 14 residues. V dropped 0 bases and J dropped 7 bases, with 10 bases sitting between them. The CDR3 sequence: CASSLDFANGELFF. The CDR3 coding sequence is TGCGCCAGCAGCTTGGATTTCGCCAACGGGGAGCTGTTTTTT.

This clonotype has just a few counts. The V and J genes are TRBV5-1 and TRBJ2-2, with D perhaps matching TRBD1 (6 bases). The CDR3 is made up of 14 amino acids. The V gene lost 0 bases and the J gene lost 7 bases, with 10 bases spanning the gap. Germline CDR1 and CDR2: SGHRS and YFSETQ. The CDR3 loop is CASSLVQGHGELFF. The CDR3 nucleotides read TGCGCCAGCAGCTTGGTCCAGGGGCACGGGGAGCTGTTTTTT.

The rearrangement links TRBV6-5 to TRBJ2-5, with 9 bases fitting TRBD1. Germline V lookup: CDR1 MNHEY, CDR2 SVGAGI. The CDR3 loop spans 15 amino acids. Trimming cost V 4 bases and J 4 bases; bases outside gene matches: 7. The CDR3 DNA reads as TGTGCCAGCAGTTTAGGACAGGGGAAGGGAGAGACCCAGTACTTC. This translates into CASSLGQGKGETQYF.

This clonotype was recorded only once. V gene TRBV27 combines with J gene TRBJ2-3, with 8 positions matching TRBD2. V trimming: 0 bases; J trimming: 3 bases; junction bases outside the gene matches: 8. This CDR3 spans 17 amino acids. Germline V gene lookup returns CDR1 MNHEY and CDR2 SMNVEV (reference sequence). CDR3 coding DNA: TGTGCCAGCAGTTTATCTATTGCGGGAGGAGCAACAGATACGCAGTATTTT. It encodes CASSLSIAGGATDTQYF.

This clonotype was observed a handful of times. This chain links TRBV2 with TRBJ2-1; D possibly corresponds to TRBD1 (6 bases). Per the germline V gene, CDR1 is SNHLY and CDR2 is FYNNEI. V shed 3 bases and J shed 5 bases, with 8 bases lying between them. The CDR3 spans 13 residues. The CDR3 region has the DNA TGTGCCAGCAGTGAGGGGGCCAACAATGAGCAGTTCTTC. Its translation is CASSEGANNEQFF.

The V gene is TRBV27, the J gene TRBJ2-7; D is undetermined. Germline V gene lookup returns CDR1 MNHEY and CDR2 SMNVEV (reference sequence). The CDR3 sequence is 17 residues long. The germline V and J ends were trimmed by 0 bases and 0 bases, with 15 bases remaining between them. The CDR3, as DNA: TGTGCCAGCAGTTTATCGTGGTCCGGAGTCGGCTCCTACGAGCAGTACTTC. Amino acids: CASSLSWSGVGSYEQYF.

This clonotype appeared a few times. The chain couples TRBV12-3 or TRBV12-4 to TRBJ2-1, with TRBD2 as a possible D gene (6 bases). The CDR3 covers 15 residues. V shed 3 bases and J shed 8 bases, with 17 bases lying between them. The DNA for the CDR3 is TGTGCCAGCAGTTTTTCTCCGGGACTTATCGATGAGCAGTTCTTC. It specifies CASSFSPGLIDEQFF.

The chain joins TRBV7-3 to TRBJ2-2; no reliable D call. The germline V gene encodes CDR1 SGHTA and CDR2 FQGTGA. The germline V and J ends were trimmed by 4 bases and 9 bases, with 6 bases remaining between them. The CDR3 spans 11 residues. The CDR3 loop reads CASSSQRELFF. DNA for the CDR3: TGTGCCAGCAGCTCCCAACGGGAGCTGTTTTTT. Combining the CDR3 with reference TRBV7-3 and TRBJ2-2 gives the whole variable domain GAGVSQTPSNKVTEKGKYVELRCDPISGHTALYWYRQSLGQGPEFLIYFQGTGAADDSGLPNDRFFAVRPEGSVSTLKIQRTERGDSAVYLCASSSQRELFFGEGSRLTVL.

The rearrangement links TRBV13 to TRBJ1-1, with 8 bases fitting TRBD1. Germline-derived CDR1 and CDR2 are PRHDT and FYEKMQ (reference sequence). J lost 3 bases, V lost 4 bases, and 4 bases had no gene match. This CDR3 is built from 14 residues. CDR3 bases: TGTGCCAGCAGCTCTGACAGGGGCGACACTGAAGCTTTCTTT. Amino acid sequence: CASSSDRGDTEAFF.

V is TRBV6-1 and J is TRBJ1-1, with D perhaps matching TRBD1 (5 bases). V gave up 5 bases and J gave up 5 bases, with 12 bases separating them. The germline V gene has CDR1 MNHNS and CDR2 SASEGT. The CDR3 runs 13 residues. The CDR3 DNA reads as TGTGCCAGCAGTATGCAGGGACGAACTGAAGCTTTCTTT. This codes for CASSMQGRTEAFF.

In this sample, this clonotype turned up a few times. The rearrangement links TRBV10-2 to TRBJ2-7; D not resolved. This CDR3 region has 11 residues. Germline V gene sequence: CDR1 WSHSY, CDR2 SAAADI. Trimming shortened V by 7 bases and J by 7 bases, and 11 bases separated the two germline ends. The CDR3 loop is CASTDGREQYF. As DNA, the CDR3 is TGCGCCAGCACCGACGGGCGAGAGCAGTACTTC.

The J gene is TRBJ2-5, the V gene TRBV14; 9 positions match TRBD1. V shed 7 bases, J shed 3 bases, and the junction held 6 bases outside the gene matches. Germline-derived CDR1 and CDR2 are SGHDN and FVKESK. The CDR3 loop spans 14 amino acids. DNA for the CDR3: TGTGCCAGCACCGTCGGGACAGGGAAAGAGACCCAGTACTTC. Translated, it gives CASTVGTGKETQYF.

CDR3 residues: CASSLSGGKDQPQHF. The CDR3 nucleotides are TGCGCCAGCAGCTTGTCCGGGGGCAAGGATCAGCCCCAGCATTTT. The rearrangement links TRBV5-1 to TRBJ1-5, with D possibly TRBD1 on 6 matching bases. This CDR3 has 15 amino acids. Germline V gives CDR1 SGHRS, CDR2 YFSETQ. V was trimmed by 1 base and J by 5 bases, leaving 13 bases between them.

There are many counts of this clonotype. The chain recombines TRBV10-3 with TRBJ1-1; D might be TRBD1 (6 bases). Trimming left V 7 bases short and J 4 bases short, with 13 bases between. This CDR3 is built from 13 residues. CDR1 is ENHRY, CDR2 SYGVKD, per germline. CDR3 loop: CAIIPQGSTEAFF. CDR3 DNA sequence: TGTGCCATCATTCCACAGGGTAGCACTGAAGCTTTCTTT.

V gene TRBV20-1 combines with J gene TRBJ1-3; D uncertain. The CDR3 is 11 amino acids. V dropped 1 base and J dropped 8 bases, with 6 bases sitting between them. The germline gives CDR1 DFQATT, CDR2 SNEGSKA (reference sequence). CDR3 bases: TGCAGTGCTAGAGGGGCGGACACCATATATTTT. Encoded protein: CSARGADTIYF.

The gene calls are TRBV14 and TRBJ2-3; 13 nucleotides line up with TRBD2. The trim removed 2 bases at V and 6 bases at J, leaving 8 bases unmatched. In germline, CDR1 is SGHDN, CDR2 FVKESK. The CDR3 extends over 17 amino acids. DNA of the CDR3: TGTGCCAGCAGCCAAAGAGGGGGACTAGCGGGACAGGATACGCAGTATTTT. Its protein product is CASSQRGGLAGQDTQYF.